Sample share makes the clone carrying this TCR beta chain medium-sized. TCRdb fed the 5' RACE reads into MiXCR, producing one record per CDR3 protein. Here the sample spans 30,000 to 45,000 distinct CDR3 sequences, more than 9% being singletons. This sample was included in a study of neurological immune-mediated disorders. The CDR3 consists of 13 residues. The V gene lost 0 bases and the J gene lost 4 bases, with 6 bases spanning the gap. The sequence was obtained from a woman between 25 and 40 years old with HTLV-1-associated myelopathy (HAM/TSP). The rearrangement links TRBV12-3 or TRBV12-4 to TRBJ1-2; D is unresolved. Sequencing was done on a sample of CD4+ T cells from blood. The CDR3 DNA sequence: TGTGCCAGCAGTTTAGCACAGCCCTATGGCTACACCTTC. As protein: CASSLAQPYGYTF.